The 28 T cell receptor beta chains reported below all come from one sample, sequenced in a study of OX40 agonist ivuxolimab in advanced cancers. Data came from immunoSEQ multiplex PCR; TCRdb stores just in-frame clones and leaves some out. The sample has tens of thousands of clones, around 90% seen once. The sequenced sample was CD4+ or CD8+ T cells sorted from blood, obtained in a trial of the OX40 agonist ivuxolimab. The source of these receptors is an adult with an advanced solid tumor such as melanoma, head and neck, liver or kidney cancer.

This chain uses TRBV10-3 with TRBJ1-5; no reliable D call. The ends were cut back, 4 bases at V and 4 bases at J, with 8 bases in the middle. Per the germline V gene, CDR1 is ENHRY and CDR2 is SYGVKD. This CDR3 comprises 13 residues. CDR3: CAISGMGNQPQHF. CDR3 sequence (DNA): TGTGCCATCAGTGGAATGGGAAATCAGCCCCAGCATTTT.

This clone showed up just once. The rearrangement links TRBV4-1 to TRBJ2-7, with D perhaps matching TRBD1 (5 bases). The CDR3 length is 15 residues. V shed 3 bases and J shed 4 bases, with 16 bases lying between them. Germline CDR1 MGHRA, CDR2 YSYEKL. This chain's CDR3 is CASSHGYQDKYEQYF. CDR3 bases: TGCGCCAGCAGCCACGGGTACCAGGACAAATACGAGCAGTACTTC.

The chain employs TRBV7-6 and TRBJ1-2, with 8 bases identical to TRBD1. Per the germline V gene, CDR1 is SGHVS and CDR2 is FNYEAQ. V shed 5 bases, J shed 8 bases, and the junction held 13 bases outside the gene matches. The CDR3 extends over 15 amino acids. In nucleotides, the CDR3 is TGTGCCAGCAGCCCGAGGACAGGGTATAGAGAAGGCTACACCTTC. Translating it yields CASSPRTGYREGYTF.

V is TRBV7-2 and J is TRBJ2-3, with 9 bases aligning to TRBD1. The V segment lost 6 bases and the J segment 0 bases; nucleotides outside the gene matches: 4. Germline lookup yields CDR1 SGHTA and CDR2 FQGNSA. The CDR3 loop spans 15 amino acids. CDR3 region: CASRQQGASTDTQYF. The CDR3 DNA sequence: TGTGCCAGCAGACAACAGGGGGCTAGCACAGATACGCAGTATTTT.

The chain combines TRBV10-3 with TRBJ2-5, with D uncertain. Germline V gene data show CDR1 as ENHRY and CDR2 as SYGVKD. The CDR3 is made up of 15 amino acids. The V and J ends lost 10 bases and 4 bases respectively, with 22 bases between them. The chain's CDR3 is CATAHKGGLSETQYF. CDR3 nucleotide sequence: TGTGCCACGGCCCATAAGGGTGGTTTGTCAGAGACCCAGTACTTC.

This clone occurred once. The rearrangement uses TRBV5-1 and TRBJ1-5, with 10 bases that match TRBD1. This CDR3 has 15 residues. Germline values: CDR1 SGHRS, CDR2 YFSETQ. After removal of 4 bases from V and 7 bases from J, the junction contained 8 bases not matched to a gene. CDR3 amino acids: CASSPGTGERQPQHF. In DNA, the CDR3 is TGCGCCAGCAGCCCCGGGACAGGGGAGCGACAGCCCCAGCATTTT. The whole variable domain, filled in from reference TRBV5-1 and TRBJ1-5, reads KAGVTQTPRYLIKTRGQQVTLSCSPISGHRSVSWYQQTPGQGLQFLFEYFSETQRNKGNFPGRFSGRQFSNSRSEMNVSTLELGDSALYLCASSPGTGERQPQHFGDGTRLSIL.

The V call is TRBV6-1, the J call TRBJ2-4, with no clear D. The CDR3 runs to 15 residues. Trimming stripped 6 bases from V and 2 bases from J, with 14 bases between. Germline CDR1 reads MNHNS; CDR2 reads SASEGT. In nucleotides, the CDR3 is TGTGCCAGCAGCGACCTCGGGTTCCCCAAAAACATTCAGTACTTC. It translates to CASSDLGFPKNIQYF.

V usage is TRBV25-1 and J usage is TRBJ2-5; 11 nucleotides match TRBD2. The germline gives CDR1 MGHDK, CDR2 SYGVNS. The V segment lost 8 bases and the J segment 5 bases; nucleotides outside the gene matches: 16. CDR3 length equals 17 residues. DNA of the CDR3: TGTGCCAGCTCCCCTAGCGGGAGGCAAGGTCGCGGCGAGACCCAGTACTTC. It codes for CASSPSGRQGRGETQYF.

The chain has TRBV5-4 and TRBJ1-1; no clear D. CDR1 and CDR2 (germline): SGHNT, YYREEE (reference sequence). Trimming cost V 0 bases and J 4 bases, with 7 bases left between them. The CDR3 runs to 13 residues. The DNA for the CDR3 is TGTGCCAGCAGCTTGGCTCACGGCACTGAAGCTTTCTTT. Residues: CASSLAHGTEAFF.

V gene TRBV7-2 combines with J gene TRBJ2-5; D might be TRBD1 (6 bases). The CDR3 spans 15 residues. The germline V and J ends were trimmed by 5 bases and 5 bases, with 18 bases remaining between them. The germline V gene encodes CDR1 SGHTA and CDR2 FQGNSA. The CDR3 DNA sequence: TGTGCCAGCAGCGAACAGGGTCTGGTTCTCGAGACCCAGTACTTC. The encoded protein is CASSEQGLVLETQYF.

This clone was recorded only once. The chain has TRBV30 and TRBJ1-2; D might be TRBD1 (5 bases). V gave up 4 bases and J gave up 8 bases, with 20 bases separating them. From germline, CDR1 is GTSNPN and CDR2 SVGIG (reference sequence). The CDR3 runs 14 residues. CDR3: CAWTPGPALGGYTF. In nucleotides, the CDR3 is TGTGCCTGGACCCCGGGACCAGCTTTGGGCGGCTACACCTTC.

The chain joins TRBV5-1 to TRBJ1-1; 7 nucleotides agree with TRBD1. Unmatched junction bases numbered 15, after V lost 4 bases and J lost 0 bases. Germline values: CDR1 SGHRS, CDR2 YFSETQ. CDR3 length: 18 residues. This chain's CDR3 is CASSLSLTGDVMNTEAFF. CDR3 DNA sequence: TGCGCCAGCAGCCTTAGCCTTACAGGGGACGTCATGAACACTGAAGCTTTCTTT.

J is TRBJ2-7 and V is TRBV6-1; 7 bases map to TRBD2. Germline V gives CDR1 MNHNS, CDR2 SASEGT. There are 12 residues in the CDR3. V lost 8 bases to trimming and J lost 6 bases; unmatched junction nucleotides: 7. The CDR3 protein is CASGLVFGEQYF. CDR3 coding DNA: TGTGCCAGCGGACTAGTTTTCGGCGAGCAGTACTTC.

The chain couples TRBV5-1 to TRBJ2-1, with 12 positions matching TRBD1. V was clipped by 4 bases and J by 8 bases; unmatched bases: 7. CDR3 length equals 15 residues. Germline lookup yields CDR1 SGHRS and CDR2 YFSETQ. The chain's CDR3 is CASSPGTGGRDEQFF. CDR3 nucleotide sequence: TGCGCCAGCAGCCCAGGGACAGGGGGCCGCGATGAGCAGTTCTTC.

The chain carries TRBV6-5 and TRBJ2-7; TRBD1 matches at 11 bases. CDR1 and CDR2 from the germline V gene are MNHEY and SVGAGI. The CDR3 is 14 amino acids. Trimming cost V 5 bases and J 3 bases; bases outside gene matches: 3. This chain's CDR3 is CASSAGTGGYEQYF. CDR3 coding DNA: TGTGCCAGCAGTGCCGGGACAGGGGGCTACGAGCAGTACTTC.

The chain uses TRBV28 and TRBJ2-3, with a tentative D call TRBD2 (5 bases). Trimming removed 3 bases from V and 5 bases from J, with 24 bases in between. CDR3 length equals 18 residues. The V gene's germline CDR1 is MDHEN and CDR2 SYDVKM. CDR3 coding DNA: TGTGCCAGCAGTTTCACCCGGTCCCCTATTCCGGCGGGAGATACGCAGTATTTT. Translated: CASSFTRSPIPAGDTQYF.

V is TRBV4-1 and J is TRBJ1-1; D is unclear. From germline, CDR1 is MGHRA and CDR2 YSYEKL. This CDR3 region has 16 residues. V was trimmed by 0 bases and J by 2 bases, leaving 13 bases between them. CDR3 DNA: TGCGCCAGCAGCCAAGAAGGAGGCAGGCAAAACACTGAAGCTTTCTTT. This encodes CASSQEGGRQNTEAFF.

The CDR3 spells CAWRQRWRVVGQETQYF. The CDR3 region has the DNA TGTGCCTGGAGGCAGCGGTGGAGGGTAGTTGGCCAAGAGACCCAGTACTTC. The chain combines TRBV30 with TRBJ2-5; D possibly corresponds to TRBD2 (6 bases). V dropped 3 bases and J dropped 1 base, with 21 bases sitting between them. In germline, CDR1 is GTSNPN, CDR2 SVGIG (reference sequence). CDR3 length equals 17 residues.

This sequence joins TRBV10-2 and TRBJ2-1; possible D gene TRBD1, 6 bases. The CDR3 sequence is 15 residues long. Germline loops: CDR1 WSHSY, CDR2 SAAADI. Between the trimmed V and J ends, which lost 7 bases and 0 bases, there was a span of 13 bases. For the CDR3, the DNA is TGCGCCAGCACTTTCACAGGGTTCTCCTACAATGAGCAGTTCTTC. Translated, it gives CASTFTGFSYNEQFF.

This clone was seen only once. The chain carries TRBV5-1 and TRBJ2-1; TRBD2 matches 12 bases. This CDR3 has 18 residues. V gave up 3 bases and J gave up 6 bases; unmatched junction bases: 13. Germline V gene sequence: CDR1 SGHRS, CDR2 YFSETQ. CDR3 nucleotides: TGCGCCAGCAGCTGGACTTCTAGCGGGAGGGCCGAAGGCAATGAGCAGTTCTTC. It is translated as CASSWTSSGRAEGNEQFF. Full variable domain (missing parts from reference TRBV5-1 and TRBJ2-1): KAGVTQTPRYLIKTRGQQVTLSCSPISGHRSVSWYQQTPGQGLQFLFEYFSETQRNKGNFPGRFSGRQFSNSRSEMNVSTLELGDSALYLCASSWTSSGRAEGNEQFFGPGTRLTVL.

This chain joins TRBV5-4 and TRBJ1-2; D perhaps matches TRBD1 (6 bases). Germline-derived CDR1 and CDR2 are SGHNT and YYREEE (reference sequence). V dropped 5 bases and J dropped 8 bases, with 13 bases sitting between them. The CDR3 is 12 amino acids. The CDR3 is CASRKQGAGYTF. CDR3 bases: TGTGCCAGCAGGAAACAGGGAGCAGGCTACACCTTC.

J is TRBJ2-5 and V is TRBV5-1; D gene uncertain. Germline CDR1 reads SGHRS; CDR2 reads YFSETQ. The CDR3 totals 16 residues. V lost 0 bases and J lost 0, with 12 bases in between. CDR3 sequence: CASSLATGVNQETQYF. CDR3 nucleotide sequence: TGCGCCAGCAGCTTGGCCACCGGAGTAAACCAAGAGACCCAGTACTTC.

The CDR3 coding sequence is TGTGCCAGCAGCTTAGACAGGGCTGGCTACACCTTC. Encoded protein: CASSLDRAGYTF. The V gene is TRBV7-2, the J gene TRBJ1-2; a possible D gene is TRBD1 (6 bases). Looked up from germline, CDR1 is SGHTA and CDR2 is FQGNSA. The CDR3 consists of 12 residues. V dropped 1 base and J dropped 7 bases, with 7 bases sitting between them. The whole variable domain, remainder taken from reference TRBV7-2 and TRBJ1-2, is GAGVSQSPSNKVTEKGKDVELRCDPISGHTALYWYRQSLGQGLEFLIYFQGNSAPDKSGLPSDRFSAERTGGSVSTLTIQRTQQEDSAVYLCASSLDRAGYTFGSGTRLTVV.

The chain is built from TRBV7-2 and TRBJ1-4, with D possibly TRBD1 on 6 matching bases. Trimming took off 5 bases at V and 0 bases at J, with 10 bases between the two ends. The CDR3 runs to 15 residues. The germline CDR1 and CDR2 sequences are SGHTA and FQGNSA. The CDR3 sequence is CASSPRGATNEKLFF. DNA for the CDR3: TGTGCCAGCAGCCCGAGGGGGGCAACTAATGAAAAACTGTTTTTT. The full variable domain, completed using reference TRBV7-2 and TRBJ1-4, is GAGVSQSPSNKVTEKGKDVELRCDPISGHTALYWYRQSLGQGLEFLIYFQGNSAPDKSGLPSDRFSAERTGGSVSTLTIQRTQQEDSAVYLCASSPRGATNEKLFFGSGTQLSVL.

This clone is a singleton in its sample. This sequence joins TRBV29-1 and TRBJ2-7, with TRBD1 matching over 7 bases. V trimming: 1 base; J trimming: 2 bases; junction bases outside the gene matches: 8. Germline V lookup: CDR1 SQVTM, CDR2 ANQGSEA. The CDR3 has 15 amino acids. The CDR3 region is CSVEGLRGMPYEQYF. For the CDR3, the DNA is TGCAGCGTTGAAGGACTCAGGGGGATGCCCTACGAGCAGTACTTC.

The J gene is TRBJ2-1, the V gene TRBV5-4; 12 bases are shared with TRBD2. CDR1 and CDR2 (germline): SGHNT, YYREEE (reference sequence). There are 15 residues in the CDR3. The ends lost 0 bases at V and 7 bases at J; junction bases unmatched: 2. The CDR3 loop is CASSLVGTSGNEQFF. Here the CDR3 DNA reads TGTGCCAGCAGCTTGGTTGGGACTAGCGGGAATGAGCAGTTCTTC.

The CDR3 is CASTSGTNEKLFF. The CDR3 bases are TGTGCCTCCACCTCGGGCACTAATGAAAAACTGTTTTTT. The V call is TRBV30, the J call TRBJ1-4; D not certain. The CDR3 sequence is 13 residues long. The germline gives CDR1 GTSNPN, CDR2 SVGIG (reference sequence). Trimming cost V 7 bases and J 2 bases, with 11 bases left between them.

V gene TRBV30 combines with J gene TRBJ2-5; 7 bases match TRBD1. CDR3 length equals 12 residues. V was pared by 5 bases and J by 1 base, with 1 base of the junction left unmatched. Germline V gene sequence: CDR1 GTSNPN, CDR2 SVGIG (reference sequence). CDR3 DNA sequence: TGTGCCTGGGACAGGGCCCAAGAGACCCAGTACTTC. Residues: CAWDRAQETQYF. Based on the CDR3 plus reference TRBV30 and TRBJ2-5, the full variable domain is SQTIHQWPATLVQPVGSPLSLECTVEGTSNPNLYWYRQAAGRGLQLLFYSVGIGQISSEVPQNLSASRPQDRQFILSSKKLLLSDSGFYLCAWDRAQETQYFGPGTRLLVL.